This T cell receptor (beta chain) was sequenced during a study of T cell responses to AZD1222 COVID-19 vaccine. Findings and caveats of the study: Distributed over spike, vaccine-associated CD4 TCRs predominated at 160-218 and 743-854.

Method: immunoSEQ multiplex PCR; TCRdb's copy keeps in-frame clones and lacks some. The repertoire holds 77,000 or so clones, about 91% seen once, with 6% to 8.5% in the top ten. This clone was counted once. What it binds is not known. Per the germline V gene, CDR1 is SGHTA and CDR2 is FQGNSA. V lost 1 base to trimming and J lost 8 bases; unmatched junction nucleotides: 12. The CDR3 covers 16 residues. The genes are TRBV7-2 and TRBJ1-2; 8 bases are shared with TRBD1. This sample comprised peripheral blood, obtained on day 0 of MenACWY control vaccination. This clonotype originated in an adult in good health. The CDR3: CASSLDVTGVSGGYTF. In DNA form, the CDR3 reads TGTGCCAGCAGCTTAGATGTGACAGGGGTGTCTGGAGGCTACACCTTC.